This passage covers 8 T cell receptor beta chains from one sample sequenced in a study of blood T cells in healthy people across ages. PCR was performed a second time for about 6 to 11 cycles using a sample-barcoded 5' primer and a J-beta primer mix. TCRdb passed the 5' RACE reads through MiXCR, listing each CDR3 protein once. This sample yields about 1 million distinct CDR3 sequences, of which under 55% are seen a single time; 15% to 20% belongs to the top ten. Sequencing was done on a sample of blood. The receptors were gathered from an older woman in good health.

The rearrangement uses TRBV3-1 and TRBJ2-5; no clear D. CDR3 length: 15 amino acids. V shed 3 bases and J shed 2 bases, with 13 bases lying between them. Germline-derived CDR1 and CDR2 are LGHDT and YNNKEL (reference sequence). The CDR3 region has the DNA TGTGCCAGCAGCCAGGGTAGTACCCGACAAGAGACCCAGTACTTC. It specifies CASSQGSTRQETQYF.

V gene TRBV20-1 combines with J gene TRBJ2-1; 10 bases fit TRBD1. Germline V gene sequence: CDR1 DFQATT, CDR2 SNEGSKA (reference sequence). The ends lost 2 bases at V and 6 bases at J; junction bases unmatched: 7. There are 15 residues in the CDR3. The CDR3 protein is CSARQDRGLSNEQFF. The CDR3 DNA follows: TGCAGTGCTAGACAGGACAGGGGGTTAAGCAATGAGCAGTTCTTC.

This chain's CDR3 is CATSRSGTGLGEQYF. The CDR3 nucleotides read TGTGCCACCAGCAGATCAGGGACCGGCCTTGGGGAGCAGTACTTC. The chain carries TRBV15 and TRBJ2-7; TRBD1 or TRBD2 may be the D gene (5 bases each). The V end lost 2 bases, the J end lost 7 bases, and 18 bases lay between the germline ends. Germline values: CDR1 LNHNV, CDR2 YYDKDF (reference sequence). The CDR3 sequence is 15 residues long.

This clonotype was seen a handful of times. This chain joins TRBV28 and TRBJ2-3; 7 bases fit TRBD2. The V gene's germline CDR1 is MDHEN and CDR2 SYDVKM. This CDR3 contains 17 residues. J lost 4 bases, V lost 2 bases, and 12 bases had no gene match. CDR3 bases: TGTGCCAGCAGTTTAAGTTCGGGGCGGGAGTTCGCAGATACGCAGTATTTT. Residues: CASSLSSGREFADTQYF.

This clonotype has only a few counts. The CDR3 DNA sequence: TGTGCCATCAGCAATTCGGGGCATAAGTGGGAGGACTACGAGCAGTACTTC. Translated: CAISNSGHKWEDYEQYF. The rearrangement uses TRBV10-3 and TRBJ2-7, with a tentative D call TRBD2 (6 bases). Looked up from germline, CDR1 is ENHRY and CDR2 is SYGVKD. V was cut by 6 bases and J by 3 bases, with 24 bases left in between. The CDR3 length is 17 residues.

In this sample, this clonotype turned up a few times. The V gene is TRBV29-1, the J gene TRBJ2-1; 7 nucleotides agree with TRBD1. CDR1 and CDR2 (germline): SQVTM, ANQGSEA. The length of the CDR3 is 15 residues. J was trimmed by 4 bases and V by 1 base; bases with no gene match: 7. CDR3 bases: TGCAGCGTTGAAGGGGGACAGTTTAATTACAATGAGCAGTTCTTC. Encoded protein: CSVEGGQFNYNEQFF.

This clonotype was seen more than once but under ten times. The J gene is TRBJ2-3, the V gene TRBV10-3; D ambiguous. The CDR3 covers 15 residues. Per germline, CDR1 ENHRY and CDR2 SYGVKD. V was pared by 3 bases and J by 0 bases, with 10 bases between. The CDR3 sequence is CAISEPSMSTDTQYF. The CDR3 nucleotides read TGTGCCATCAGTGAACCGTCCATGAGCACAGATACGCAGTATTTT.

The chain combines TRBV12-3 or TRBV12-4 with TRBJ2-7, with D uncertain. Trimming removed 0 bases from V and 2 bases from J, with 20 bases in between. The CDR3 length is 18 residues. The CDR3 coding sequence is TGTGCCAGCAGTTTAGCAACCCGTGGCTACCAAAACGCCTACGAGCAGTACTTC. Protein: CASSLATRGYQNAYEQYF.